This TCR beta chain emerged from a study of T cell responses to AZD1222 COVID-19 vaccine. TCRdb's table, derived via immunoSEQ multiplex PCR, lists solely in-frame clones and lacks some. The data contain approximately 84,000 clones, 83% of them singletons. The study, taken as a whole, reports: Across the whole spike, CD4 TCRs peaked at regions 160-218 and 743-854.

Notes on this clone: Its specificity is not known.

V was clipped by 5 bases and J by 6 bases, with 11 bases between them. The V gene's germline CDR1 is MNHEY and CDR2 SMNVEV (reference sequence). The CDR3 loop spans 13 amino acids. Sample: peripheral blood, taken 28 days after the second AZD1222 dose. V gene TRBV27 combines with J gene TRBJ1-5; perhaps TRBD1 as D (5 bases). This TCR came from an adult who received the AZD1222 COVID-19 vaccine. The chain's CDR3 is CASSRGPGQPQHF. CDR3 coding DNA: TGTGCCAGCAGTCGGGGACCGGGTCAGCCCCAGCATTTT.